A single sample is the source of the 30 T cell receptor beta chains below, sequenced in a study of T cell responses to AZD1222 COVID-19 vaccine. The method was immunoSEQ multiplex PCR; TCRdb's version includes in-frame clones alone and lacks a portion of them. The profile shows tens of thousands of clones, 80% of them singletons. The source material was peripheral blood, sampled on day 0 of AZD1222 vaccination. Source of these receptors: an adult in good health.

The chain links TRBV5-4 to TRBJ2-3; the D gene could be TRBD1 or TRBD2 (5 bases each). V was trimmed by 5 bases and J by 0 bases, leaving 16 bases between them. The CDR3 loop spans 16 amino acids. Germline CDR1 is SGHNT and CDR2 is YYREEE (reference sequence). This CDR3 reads CASRRGGAASTDTQYF. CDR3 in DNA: TGTGCCAGCAGACGTGGGGGAGCCGCTAGCACAGATACGCAGTATTTT.

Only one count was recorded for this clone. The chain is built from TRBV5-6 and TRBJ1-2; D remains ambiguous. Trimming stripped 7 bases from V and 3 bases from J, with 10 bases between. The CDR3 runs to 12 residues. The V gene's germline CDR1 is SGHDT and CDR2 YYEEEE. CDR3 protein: CASARGDYGYTF. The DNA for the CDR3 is TGTGCCAGCGCACGGGGAGACTATGGCTACACCTTC. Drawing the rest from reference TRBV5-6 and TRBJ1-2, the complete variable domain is DAGVTQSPTHLIKTRGQQVTLRCSPKSGHDTVSWYQQALGQGPQFIFQYYEEEERQRGNFPDRFSGHQFPNYSSELNVNALLLGDSALYLCASARGDYGYTFGSGTRLTVV.

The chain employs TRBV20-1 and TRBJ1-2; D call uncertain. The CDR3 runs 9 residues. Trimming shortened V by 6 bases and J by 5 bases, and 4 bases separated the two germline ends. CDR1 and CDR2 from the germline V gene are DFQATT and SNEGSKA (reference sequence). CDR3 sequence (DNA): TGCAGTGCCCTATATGGCTACACCTTC. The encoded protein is CSALYGYTF.

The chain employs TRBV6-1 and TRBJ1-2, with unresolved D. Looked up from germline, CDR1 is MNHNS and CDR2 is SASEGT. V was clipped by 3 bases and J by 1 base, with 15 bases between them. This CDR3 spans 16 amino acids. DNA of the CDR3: TGTGCCAGCAGTGAGAGTTTGGGAGCTAGTAACTATGGCTACACCTTC. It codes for CASSESLGASNYGYTF.

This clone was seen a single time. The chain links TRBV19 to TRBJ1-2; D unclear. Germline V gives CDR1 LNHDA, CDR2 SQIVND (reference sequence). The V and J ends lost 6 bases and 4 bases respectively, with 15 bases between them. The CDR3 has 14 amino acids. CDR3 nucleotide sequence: TGTGCCAGTAGCCCCCGGACTTCCCTCTATGGCTACACCTTC. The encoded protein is CASSPRTSLYGYTF.

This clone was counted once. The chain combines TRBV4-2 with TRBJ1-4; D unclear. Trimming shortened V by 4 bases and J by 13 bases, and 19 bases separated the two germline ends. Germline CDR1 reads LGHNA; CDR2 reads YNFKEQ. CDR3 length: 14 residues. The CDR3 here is CASSLSGPQGRLFF. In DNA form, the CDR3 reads TGTGCCAGCAGCCTGTCCGGGCCACAAGGTAGACTGTTTTTT.

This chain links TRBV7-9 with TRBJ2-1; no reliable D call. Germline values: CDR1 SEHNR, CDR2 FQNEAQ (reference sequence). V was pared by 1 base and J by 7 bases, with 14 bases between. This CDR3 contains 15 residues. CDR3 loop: CASSLGPQRGNEQFF. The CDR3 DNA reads TGTGCCAGCAGCTTAGGACCCCAAAGAGGAAATGAGCAGTTCTTC.

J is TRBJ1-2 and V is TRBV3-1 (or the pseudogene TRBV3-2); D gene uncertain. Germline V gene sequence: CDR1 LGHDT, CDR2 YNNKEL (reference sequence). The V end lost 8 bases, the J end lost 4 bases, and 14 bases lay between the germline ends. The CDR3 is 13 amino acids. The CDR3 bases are TGTGCCAGCGCCCGGGCGTGGGGCTATGGCTACACCTTC. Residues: CASARAWGYGYTF.

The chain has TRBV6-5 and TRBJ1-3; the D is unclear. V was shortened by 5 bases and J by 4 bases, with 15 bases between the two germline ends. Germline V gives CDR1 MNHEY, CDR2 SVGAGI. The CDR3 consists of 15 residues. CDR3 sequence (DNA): TGTGCCAGCAGTACCGGAGAGGGCTCAGGAAACACCATATATTTT. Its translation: CASSTGEGSGNTIYF.

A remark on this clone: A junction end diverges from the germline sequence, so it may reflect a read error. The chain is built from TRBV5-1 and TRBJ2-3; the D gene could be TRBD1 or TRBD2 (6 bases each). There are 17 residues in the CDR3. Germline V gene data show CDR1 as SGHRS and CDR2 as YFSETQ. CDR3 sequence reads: CASSLEPGGPSRDTQYF. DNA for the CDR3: TGCGCCAGCAGCTTGGAACCCGGGGGCCCTAGCAGAGATACGCAGTATTTT.

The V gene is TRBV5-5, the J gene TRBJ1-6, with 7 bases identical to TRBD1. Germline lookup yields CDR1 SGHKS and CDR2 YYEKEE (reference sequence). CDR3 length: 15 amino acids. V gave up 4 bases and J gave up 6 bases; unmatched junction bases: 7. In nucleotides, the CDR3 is TGTGCCAGCAGCACCCGACAGGGAAGTAATTCACCCCTCCACTTT. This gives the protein CASSTRQGSNSPLHF.

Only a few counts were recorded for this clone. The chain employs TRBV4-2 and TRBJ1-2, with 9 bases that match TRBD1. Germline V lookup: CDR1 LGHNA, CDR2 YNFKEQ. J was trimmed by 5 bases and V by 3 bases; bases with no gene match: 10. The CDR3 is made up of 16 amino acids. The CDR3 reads CASSHGLDRGLYGYTF. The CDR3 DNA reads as TGTGCCAGCAGCCATGGGCTGGACAGGGGTCTATATGGCTACACCTTC.

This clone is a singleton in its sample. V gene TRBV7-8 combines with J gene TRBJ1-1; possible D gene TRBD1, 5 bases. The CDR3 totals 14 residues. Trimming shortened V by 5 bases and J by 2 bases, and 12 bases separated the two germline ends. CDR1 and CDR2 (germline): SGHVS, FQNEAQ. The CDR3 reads CASSTRDVNTEAFF. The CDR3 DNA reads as TGTGCCAGCAGCACCCGGGACGTAAACACTGAAGCTTTCTTT.

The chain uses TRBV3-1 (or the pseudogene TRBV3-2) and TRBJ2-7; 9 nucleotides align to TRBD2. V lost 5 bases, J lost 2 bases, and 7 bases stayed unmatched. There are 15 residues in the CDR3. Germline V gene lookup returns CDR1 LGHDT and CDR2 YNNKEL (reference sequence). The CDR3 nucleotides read TGTGCCAGCAGCTATAGCGGGGGCCCAACCTACGAGCAGTACTTC. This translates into CASSYSGGPTYEQYF.

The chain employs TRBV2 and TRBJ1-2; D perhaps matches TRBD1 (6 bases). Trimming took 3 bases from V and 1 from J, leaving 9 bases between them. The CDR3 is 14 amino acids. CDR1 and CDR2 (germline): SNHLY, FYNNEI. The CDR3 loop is CASSDYRDNYGYTF. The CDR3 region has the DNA TGTGCCAGCAGTGACTACAGGGATAACTATGGCTACACCTTC.

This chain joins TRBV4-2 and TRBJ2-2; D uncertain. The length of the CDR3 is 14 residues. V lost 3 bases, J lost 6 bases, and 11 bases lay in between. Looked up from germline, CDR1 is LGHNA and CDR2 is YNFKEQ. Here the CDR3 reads CASSQERWAGELFF. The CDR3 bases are TGTGCCAGCAGCCAGGAGAGGTGGGCCGGGGAGCTGTTTTTT.

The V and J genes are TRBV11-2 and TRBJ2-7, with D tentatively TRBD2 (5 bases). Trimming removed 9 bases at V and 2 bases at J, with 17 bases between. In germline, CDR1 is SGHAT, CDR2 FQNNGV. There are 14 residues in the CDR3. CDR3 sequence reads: CASIRGKGAYEQYF. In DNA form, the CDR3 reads TGTGCCAGTATTCGAGGGAAGGGAGCCTACGAGCAGTACTTC.

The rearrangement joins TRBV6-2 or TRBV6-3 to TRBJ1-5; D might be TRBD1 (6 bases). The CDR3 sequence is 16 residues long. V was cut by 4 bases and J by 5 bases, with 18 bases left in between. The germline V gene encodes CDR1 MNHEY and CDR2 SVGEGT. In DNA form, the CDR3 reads TGTGCCAGCAGTTGGGGGCCGGGCAGGGACCATCAGCCCCAGCATTTT. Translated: CASSWGPGRDHQPQHF.

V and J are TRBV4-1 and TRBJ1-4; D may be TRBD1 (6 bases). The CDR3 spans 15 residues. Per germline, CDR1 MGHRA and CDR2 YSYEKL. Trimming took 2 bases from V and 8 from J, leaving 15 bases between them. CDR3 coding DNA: TGCGCCAGCAGCCAAAAAACAGGGTCGGGAGAAAAACTGTTTTTT. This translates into CASSQKTGSGEKLFF.

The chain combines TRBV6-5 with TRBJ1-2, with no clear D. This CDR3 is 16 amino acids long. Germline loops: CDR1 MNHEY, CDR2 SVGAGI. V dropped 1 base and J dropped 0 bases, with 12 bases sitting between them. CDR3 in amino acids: CASSYYYGDPNYGYTF. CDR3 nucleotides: TGTGCCAGCAGTTACTACTACGGGGATCCTAACTATGGCTACACCTTC.

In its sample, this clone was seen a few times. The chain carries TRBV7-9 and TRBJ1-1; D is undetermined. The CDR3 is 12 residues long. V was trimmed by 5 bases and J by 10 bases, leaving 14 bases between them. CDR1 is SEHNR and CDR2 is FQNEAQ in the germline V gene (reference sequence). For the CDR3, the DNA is TGTGCCAGCAGCGCGAAAGGGCCTTTAGCTTTCTTT. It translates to CASSAKGPLAFF. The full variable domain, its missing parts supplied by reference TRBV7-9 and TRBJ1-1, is DTGVSQNPRHKITKRGQNVTFRCDPISEHNRLYWYRQTLGQGPEFLTYFQNEAQLEKSRLLSDRFSAERPKGSFSTLEIQRTEQGDSAMYLCASSAKGPLAFFGQGTRLTVV.

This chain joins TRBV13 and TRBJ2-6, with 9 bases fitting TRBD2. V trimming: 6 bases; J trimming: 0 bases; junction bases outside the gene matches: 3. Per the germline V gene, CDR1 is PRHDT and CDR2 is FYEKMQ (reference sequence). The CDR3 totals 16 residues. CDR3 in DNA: TGTGCCAGCAGTATGCGGGGGGGCTCTGGGGCCAACGTCCTGACTTTC. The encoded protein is CASSMRGGSGANVLTF.

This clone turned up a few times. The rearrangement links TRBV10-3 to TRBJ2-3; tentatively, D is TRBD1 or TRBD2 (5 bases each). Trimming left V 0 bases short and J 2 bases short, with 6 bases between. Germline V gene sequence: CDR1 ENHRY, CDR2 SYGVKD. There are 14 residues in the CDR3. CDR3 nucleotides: TGTGCCATCAGTGAGTCGGGGGACACAGATACGCAGTATTTT. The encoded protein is CAISESGDTDTQYF.

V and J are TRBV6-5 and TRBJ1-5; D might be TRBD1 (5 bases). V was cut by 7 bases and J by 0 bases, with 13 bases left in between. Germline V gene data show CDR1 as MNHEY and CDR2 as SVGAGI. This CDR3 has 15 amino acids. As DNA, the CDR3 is TGTGCCAGCAAATGGGGGTTAAATAGCAATCAGCCCCAGCATTTT. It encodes CASKWGLNSNQPQHF.

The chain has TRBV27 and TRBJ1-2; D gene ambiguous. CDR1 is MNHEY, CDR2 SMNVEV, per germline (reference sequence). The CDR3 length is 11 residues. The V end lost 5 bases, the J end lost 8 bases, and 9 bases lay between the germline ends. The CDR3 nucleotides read TGTGCCAGCAGTAGGGTCGGGGGCTACACCTTC. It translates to CASSRVGGYTF.

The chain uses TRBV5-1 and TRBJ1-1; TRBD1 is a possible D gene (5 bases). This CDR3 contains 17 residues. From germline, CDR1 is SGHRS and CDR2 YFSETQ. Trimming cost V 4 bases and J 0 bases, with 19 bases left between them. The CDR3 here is CASSLGAARPMNTEAFF. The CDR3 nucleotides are TGCGCCAGCAGCCTAGGGGCGGCCCGGCCCATGAACACTGAAGCTTTCTTT.

The CDR3 is CSASKGGSTDTQYF. CDR3 bases: TGCAGTGCTAGTAAGGGCGGGAGCACAGATACGCAGTATTTT. The genes are TRBV20-1 and TRBJ2-3, with D possibly being TRBD2 (5 bases). Deletions cut 3 bases from V and 0 bases from J, with 10 bases between. From germline, CDR1 is DFQATT and CDR2 SNEGSKA (reference sequence). The CDR3 totals 14 residues.

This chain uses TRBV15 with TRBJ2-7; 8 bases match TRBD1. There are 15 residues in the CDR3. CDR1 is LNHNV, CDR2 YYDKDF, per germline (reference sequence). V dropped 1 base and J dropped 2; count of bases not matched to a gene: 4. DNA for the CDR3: TGTGCCACCAGCAGAGGACAGGGGCTAGCCTACGAGCAGTACTTC. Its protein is CATSRGQGLAYEQYF. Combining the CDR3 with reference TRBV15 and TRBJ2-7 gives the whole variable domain DAMVIQNPRYQVTQFGKPVTLSCSQTLNHNVMYWYQQKSSQAPKLLFHYYDKDFNNEADTPDNFQSRRPNTSFCFLDIRSPGLGDTAMYLCATSRGQGLAYEQYFGPGTRLTVT.

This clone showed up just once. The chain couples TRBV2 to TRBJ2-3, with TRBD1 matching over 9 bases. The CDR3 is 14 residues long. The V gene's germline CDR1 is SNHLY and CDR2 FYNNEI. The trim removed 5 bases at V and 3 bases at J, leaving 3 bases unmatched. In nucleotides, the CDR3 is TGTGCCAGCAGTTCCGGGACAGGGACAGATACGCAGTATTTT. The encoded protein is CASSSGTGTDTQYF.

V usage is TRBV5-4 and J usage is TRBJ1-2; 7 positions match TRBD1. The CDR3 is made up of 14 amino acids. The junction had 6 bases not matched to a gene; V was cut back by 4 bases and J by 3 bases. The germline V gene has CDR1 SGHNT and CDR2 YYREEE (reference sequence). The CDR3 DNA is TGTGCCAGCAGCGTGGGCAGGGGGGACTATGGCTACACCTTC. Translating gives CASSVGRGDYGYTF.